These 27 T cell receptor beta chains came from one sample sequenced in a study of neurological immune-mediated disorders. TCRdb redid the calling of the 5' RACE reads with MiXCR, one entry per CDR3 protein. The sample holds some 60,000 distinct CDR3 sequences, 2.5% seen once. Sequencing used PBMCs. Source of these receptors: a man aged 45-60 years with multiple sclerosis.

This sequence joins TRBV10-1 and TRBJ2-1; D gene ambiguous. Per germline, CDR1 WNHNN and CDR2 SYGVQD (reference sequence). The V gene lost 3 bases and the J gene lost 8 bases, with 14 bases spanning the gap. CDR3 length equals 14 residues. CDR3 region: CASSDRSSRDEQFF. The CDR3 region has the DNA TGCGCCAGCAGTGACCGTAGTAGCCGGGATGAGCAGTTCTTC.

This clonotype has ten or more counts. The CDR3 DNA reads TGTGCCAGCAGCTTCGTCCCGGGGGAGACCCAGTACTTC. Translated: CASSFVPGETQYF. The chain carries TRBV7-2 and TRBJ2-5; possible D gene TRBD2, 5 bases. This CDR3 spans 13 amino acids. V lost 3 bases and J lost 5, with 10 bases in between. Per the germline V gene, CDR1 is SGHTA and CDR2 is FQGNSA.

This clonotype has a count of ten or more. The V gene is TRBV5-1, the J gene TRBJ2-2, with 9 bases fitting TRBD1. J lost 6 bases, V lost 5 bases, and 11 bases had no gene match. The germline gives CDR1 SGHRS, CDR2 YFSETQ. CDR3 length equals 16 residues. In DNA form, the CDR3 reads TGCGCCAGCAGTTCTGGAGGACAGGGGATATCCGGGGAGCTGTTTTTT. It yields the protein CASSSGGQGISGELFF.

This clonotype has ten or more counts. The genes are TRBV5-6 and TRBJ2-1; TRBD2 matches at 13 bases. The ends lost 3 bases at V and 8 bases at J; junction bases unmatched: 14. Germline V gene lookup returns CDR1 SGHDT and CDR2 YYEEEE. The CDR3 totals 18 residues. CDR3 nucleotides: TGTGCCAGCAGCTCCGGGTCGACTAGCGGGGGGCCGGTCCATGAGCAGTTCTTC. Residues: CASSSGSTSGGPVHEQFF.

This clonotype was seen only a few times. The V gene is TRBV20-1, the J gene TRBJ2-7; a possible D gene is TRBD2 (5 bases). The germline V and J ends were trimmed by 5 bases and 8 bases, with 13 bases remaining between them. In germline, CDR1 is DFQATT, CDR2 SNEGSKA (reference sequence). CDR3 length: 11 amino acids. CDR3 sequence reads: CSAPPGSKQYF. CDR3 coding DNA: TGCAGTGCTCCCCCGGGGTCCAAGCAGTACTTC.

Many counts were recorded for this clonotype. The chain couples TRBV10-3 to TRBJ1-2; 7 positions agree with TRBD1. The CDR3 loop spans 15 amino acids. Germline CDR1 is ENHRY and CDR2 is SYGVKD. The J segment lost 3 bases and the V segment lost 0 bases, leaving 4 bases of the junction unmatched. CDR3 coding DNA: TGTGCCATCAGTGAGTCAGGAGGGGGCGACTATGGCTACACCTTC. This sequence encodes CAISESGGGDYGYTF.

Ten or more counts support this clonotype. The rearrangement links TRBV27 to TRBJ2-3; a weak D match, TRBD1 (6 bases). The CDR3 runs 12 residues. Trimming cost V 8 bases and J 7 bases, with 13 bases left between them. Germline V gene data show CDR1 as MNHEY and CDR2 as SMNVEV (reference sequence). CDR3 sequence reads: CASLLGGNTQYF. The CDR3 DNA sequence: TGTGCCAGCCTCCTAGGGGGAAATACGCAGTATTTT.

This clonotype was seen ten or more times. J is TRBJ2-7 and V is TRBV9; the D gene could be TRBD1 or TRBD2 (5 bases each). Germline V lookup: CDR1 SGDLS, CDR2 YYNGEE. CDR3 length equals 17 residues. V shed 0 bases and J shed 1 base, with 17 bases lying between them. The CDR3 DNA reads as TGTGCCAGCAGCGTAGGAGCCGGGACCACGAGATCCTACGAGCAGTACTTC. Protein product: CASSVGAGTTRSYEQYF.

The rearrangement uses TRBV18 and TRBJ2-3; 9 nucleotides agree with TRBD1. CDR3 length: 16 residues. The germline gives CDR1 KGHSH, CDR2 LQKENI. With V trimmed by 3 bases and J by 6 bases, 10 bases remained unmatched. CDR3 sequence: CASSPPGQGRFDTQYF. As DNA, the CDR3 is TGTGCCAGCTCACCTCCGGGACAGGGCCGCTTTGATACGCAGTATTTT.

This clonotype was recorded at least ten times. The chain uses TRBV7-6 and TRBJ1-1, with a tentative D call TRBD1 (5 bases). CDR3 length equals 15 residues. V lost 5 bases to trimming and J lost 0 bases, with 13 bases between them. CDR1 and CDR2 (germline): SGHVS, FNYEAQ. This CDR3 reads CASSPPGDLNTEAFF. DNA of the CDR3: TGTGCCAGCAGCCCCCCGGGGGATCTGAACACTGAAGCTTTCTTT.

V gene TRBV12-3 or TRBV12-4 combines with J gene TRBJ1-2, with D possibly being TRBD1 (5 bases). The CDR3 length is 14 residues. V was clipped by 7 bases and J by 4 bases, with 16 bases between them. This chain's CDR3 is CASTLSGAVYGYTF. CDR3 in DNA: TGTGCCAGCACCCTCTCTGGGGCCGTCTATGGCTACACCTTC.

This clonotype showed up many times. The chain recombines TRBV9 with TRBJ1-5; D perhaps matches TRBD1 (5 bases). The germline V and J ends were trimmed by 4 bases and 0 bases, with 11 bases remaining between them. The CDR3 is made up of 15 amino acids. The V gene's germline CDR1 is SGDLS and CDR2 YYNGEE. This CDR3 reads CASSPTDYSNQPQHF. Here the CDR3 DNA reads TGTGCCAGCAGCCCGACAGACTATAGCAATCAGCCCCAGCATTTT.

In this sample, this clonotype turned up a few times. A much larger clonotype is one base distant, so this may be a read error. The chain uses TRBV6-5 and TRBJ2-3; D remains unclear. The germline CDR1 and CDR2 sequences are MNHEY and SVGAGI. CDR3 size: 15 residues. This CDR3 reads CASSYLGSDTDKQYF. The CDR3 bases are TGTGCCAGCAGTTACTTGGGGTCAGACACAGATAAGCAGTATTTT.

This clonotype appeared many times. This chain joins TRBV15 and TRBJ2-5, with 9 bases lining up with TRBD1. This CDR3 is built from 15 residues. J lost 1 base, V lost 1 base, and 1 base had no gene match. Germline CDR1 reads LNHNV; CDR2 reads YYDKDF (reference sequence). The CDR3 DNA follows: TGTGCCACCAGCAGAGCACAGGGGGCCCAAGAGACCCAGTACTTC. The encoded protein is CATSRAQGAQETQYF.

There are many counts of this clonotype. The CDR3 reads CASSPSNRGLGTGELFF. DNA of the CDR3: TGTGCCAGCAGCCCTTCTAACAGGGGTCTTGGCACCGGGGAGCTGTTTTTT. The chain recombines TRBV7-3 with TRBJ2-2; TRBD1 matches at 7 bases. The germline CDR1 and CDR2 sequences are SGHTA and FQGTGA. Trimming took 5 bases from V and 4 from J; bases not matched to a gene: 13. This CDR3 has 17 residues.

In its sample, this clonotype was seen many times. One end of the junction varies from germline; a read error may be responsible. The rearrangement joins TRBV12-3 or TRBV12-4 to TRBJ1-5; TRBD1 might be the D (6 bases). This CDR3 has 15 residues. CDR3 residues: CASSLGGVHNQPQHF. Written as DNA, the CDR3 is TGTGCCAGCAGCTTAGGGGGGGTTCACAATCAGCCCCAGCATTTT.

This clonotype has ten or more counts. V usage is TRBV6-2 or TRBV6-3 and J usage is TRBJ1-5, with a possible D match to TRBD1 (6 bases). CDR1 is MNHEY and CDR2 is SVGEGT in the germline V gene. This CDR3 is 14 amino acids long. V was clipped by 0 bases and J by 10 bases, with 13 bases between them. CDR3 sequence: CASSYSVQGQPQHF. The CDR3, as DNA: TGTGCCAGCAGTTACTCAGTACAGGGCCAACCCCAGCATTTT.

This clonotype was observed a few times. The chain combines TRBV7-8 with TRBJ1-2; tentatively, D is TRBD1 (5 bases). CDR1 SGHVS and CDR2 FQNEAQ come from the germline V gene. V was trimmed by 4 bases and J by 4 bases, leaving 22 bases between them. The CDR3 has 17 amino acids. CDR3 sequence: CASSSRTQTPGTYGYTF. The CDR3, as DNA: TGTGCCAGCAGCTCGCGGACACAAACCCCCGGGACCTATGGCTACACCTTC.

This clonotype has a handful of counts. This sequence joins TRBV18 and TRBJ2-5, with TRBD1 identical over 7 bases. Germline V lookup: CDR1 KGHSH, CDR2 LQKENI. This CDR3 comprises 15 residues. Losses at the gene ends were 2 bases for V and 2 bases for J; bases not matched to a gene: 5. The CDR3 nucleotides are TGTGCCAGCTCACCAGACAGGGTGATTCAAGAGACCCAGTACTTC. Protein sequence: CASSPDRVIQETQYF.

This clonotype was observed at least ten times. The chain couples TRBV7-2 to TRBJ2-3; 10 bases align to TRBD2. In germline, CDR1 is SGHTA, CDR2 FQGNSA. This CDR3 is built from 17 residues. The trim removed 3 bases at V and 3 bases at J, leaving 9 bases unmatched. The CDR3 sequence is CASSLASGGLATDTQYF. The CDR3 nucleotides are TGTGCCAGCAGCTTGGCTAGCGGGGGATTGGCGACAGATACGCAGTATTTT.

This clonotype was recorded many times. The chain joins TRBV7-6 to TRBJ2-1; no clear D gene. Germline V gene sequence: CDR1 SGHVS, CDR2 FNYEAQ. This CDR3 is 14 amino acids long. V lost 5 bases and J lost 5, with 13 bases in between. The CDR3 bases are TGTGCCAGCAGCCTGATGGTTAGCAACAATGAGCAGTTCTTC. Encoded protein: CASSLMVSNNEQFF. Full variable domain (missing parts from reference TRBV7-6 and TRBJ2-1): GAGVSQSPRYKVTKRGQDVALRCDPISGHVSLYWYRQALGQGPEFLTYFNYEAQQDKSGLPNDRFSAERPEGSISTLTIQRTEQRDSAMYRCASSLMVSNNEQFFGPGTRLTVL.

Many counts were recorded for this clonotype. Here the CDR3 DNA reads TGCAGTGCTAGACCCGGGGCGGGACGCACAGATACGCAGTATTTT. Amino acid sequence: CSARPGAGRTDTQYF. The chain joins TRBV20-1 to TRBJ2-3, with D tentatively TRBD2 (6 bases). V was shortened by 2 bases and J by 1 base, with 13 bases between the two germline ends. Germline V gives CDR1 DFQATT, CDR2 SNEGSKA (reference sequence). The CDR3 runs 15 residues.

This clonotype occurred a few times. The gene calls are TRBV18 and TRBJ1-6; no clear D. Germline CDR1 is KGHSH and CDR2 is LQKENI. The CDR3 is 13 amino acids. Trimming left V 5 bases short and J 8 bases short, with 10 bases between. The DNA for the CDR3 is TGTGCCAGCTCAACGGGGAGGGATTCACCCCTCCACTTT. Translating it yields CASSTGRDSPLHF.

This clonotype was seen ten or more times. The chain recombines TRBV5-1 with TRBJ2-5; D is undetermined. The CDR3 length is 15 residues. Per germline, CDR1 SGHRS and CDR2 YFSETQ. The V gene lost 3 bases and the J gene lost 0 bases, with 12 bases spanning the gap. The CDR3 protein is CASSSDPRDQETQYF. In DNA, the CDR3 is TGCGCCAGCAGCTCAGACCCACGGGACCAAGAGACCCAGTACTTC.

This rearrangement joins TRBV20-1 to TRBJ2-1; a possible D gene is TRBD1 (6 bases). V lost 2 bases and J 10 bases, leaving 12 bases between the germline ends. Germline V CDR1 and CDR2: DFQATT, SNEGSKA (reference sequence). This CDR3 contains 12 residues. The CDR3 DNA reads as TGCAGTGCTAGAAGGGACACCTACGAGCAGTTCTTC. Encoded protein: CSARRDTYEQFF.

Only a few counts were recorded for this clonotype. A much larger clone differs from this one at a single base, so this may be a read error. V and J are TRBV20-1 and TRBJ2-1; either TRBD1 or TRBD2 may fit D (6 bases each). The germline V gene encodes CDR1 DFQATT and CDR2 SNEGSKA (reference sequence). V shed 5 bases and J shed 9 bases, with 11 bases lying between them. This CDR3 spans 11 amino acids. The CDR3 loop is CSAPKGGEQFF. In DNA form, the CDR3 reads TGCAGTGCTCCGAAGGGGGGTGAGCAGTTCTTC.

Many counts were recorded for this clonotype. V usage is TRBV7-2 and J usage is TRBJ1-5; D remains ambiguous. The germline gives CDR1 SGHTA, CDR2 FQGNSA. The CDR3 runs to 13 residues. The V end was cut by 5 bases, the J end by 3 bases, with 8 bases between. CDR3 in amino acids: CASSPEANQPQHF. The DNA for the CDR3 is TGTGCCAGCAGCCCCGAAGCCAATCAGCCCCAGCATTTT.